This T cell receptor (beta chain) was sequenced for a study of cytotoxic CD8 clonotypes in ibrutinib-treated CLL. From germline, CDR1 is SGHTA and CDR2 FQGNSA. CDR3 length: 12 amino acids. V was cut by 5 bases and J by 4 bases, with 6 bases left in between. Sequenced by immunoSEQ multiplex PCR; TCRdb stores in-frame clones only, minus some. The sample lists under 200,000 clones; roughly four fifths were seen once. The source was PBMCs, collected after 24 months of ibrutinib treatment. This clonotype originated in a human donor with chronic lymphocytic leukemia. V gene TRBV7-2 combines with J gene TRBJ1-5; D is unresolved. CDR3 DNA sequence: TGTGCCAGCAGCCCGAGGAATCAGCCCCAGCATTTT. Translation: CASSPRNQPQHF.